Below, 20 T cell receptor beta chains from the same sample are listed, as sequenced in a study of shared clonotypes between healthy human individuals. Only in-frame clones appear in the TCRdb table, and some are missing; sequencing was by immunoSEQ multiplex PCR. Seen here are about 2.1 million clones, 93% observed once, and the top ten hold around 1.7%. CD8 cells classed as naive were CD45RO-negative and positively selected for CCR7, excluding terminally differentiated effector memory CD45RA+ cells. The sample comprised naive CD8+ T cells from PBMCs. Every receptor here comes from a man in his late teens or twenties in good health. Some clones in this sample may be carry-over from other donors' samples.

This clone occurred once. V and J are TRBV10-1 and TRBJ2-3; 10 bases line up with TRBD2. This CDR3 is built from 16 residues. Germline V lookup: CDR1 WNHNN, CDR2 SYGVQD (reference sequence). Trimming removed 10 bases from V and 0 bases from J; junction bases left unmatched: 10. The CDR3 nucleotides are TGCGCCACTTTAGCGGGAGGCGGGTATAGCACAGATACGCAGTATTTT. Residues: CATLAGGGYSTDTQYF.

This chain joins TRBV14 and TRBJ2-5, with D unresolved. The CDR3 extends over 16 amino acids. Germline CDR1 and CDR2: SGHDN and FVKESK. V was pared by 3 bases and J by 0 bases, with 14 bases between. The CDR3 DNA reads TGTGCCAGCAGCCACGGCGGCAGCTCGTACCAAGAGACCCAGTACTTC. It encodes CASSHGGSSYQETQYF.

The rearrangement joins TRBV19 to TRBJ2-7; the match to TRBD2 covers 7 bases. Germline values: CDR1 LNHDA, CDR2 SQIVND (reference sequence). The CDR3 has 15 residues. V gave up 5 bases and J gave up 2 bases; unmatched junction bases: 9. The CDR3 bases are TGTGCCAGTAGTGGTACGGCTAGCGGAGCCTACGAGCAGTACTTC. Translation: CASSGTASGAYEQYF.

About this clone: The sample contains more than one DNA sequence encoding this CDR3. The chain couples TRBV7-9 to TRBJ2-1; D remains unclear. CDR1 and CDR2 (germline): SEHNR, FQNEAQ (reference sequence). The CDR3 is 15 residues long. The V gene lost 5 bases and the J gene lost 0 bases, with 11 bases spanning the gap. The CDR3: CASSPSGSSYNEQFF. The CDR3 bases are TGTGCCAGCAGCCCCTCAGGTAGCTCCTACAATGAGCAGTTCTTC.

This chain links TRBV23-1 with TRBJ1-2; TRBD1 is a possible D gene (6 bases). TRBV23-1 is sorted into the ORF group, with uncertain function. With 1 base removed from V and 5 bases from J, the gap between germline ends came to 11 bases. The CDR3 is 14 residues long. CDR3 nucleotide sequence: TGCGCCAGCAGTCAATGGGACAATGAATATGGCTACACCTTC. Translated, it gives CASSQWDNEYGYTF.

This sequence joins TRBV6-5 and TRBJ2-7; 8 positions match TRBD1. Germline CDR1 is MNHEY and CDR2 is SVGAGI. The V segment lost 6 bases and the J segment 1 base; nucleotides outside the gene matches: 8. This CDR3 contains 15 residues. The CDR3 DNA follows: TGTGCCAGCAGAGTCGGGACAGGATATTCCTACGAGCAGTACTTC. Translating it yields CASRVGTGYSYEQYF.

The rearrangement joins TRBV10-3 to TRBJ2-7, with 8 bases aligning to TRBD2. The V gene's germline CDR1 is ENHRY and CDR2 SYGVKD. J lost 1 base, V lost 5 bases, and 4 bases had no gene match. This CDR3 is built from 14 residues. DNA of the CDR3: TGTGCCATCAGTCCTAAGCGGGAGTCCTACGAGCAGTACTTC. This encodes CAISPKRESYEQYF.

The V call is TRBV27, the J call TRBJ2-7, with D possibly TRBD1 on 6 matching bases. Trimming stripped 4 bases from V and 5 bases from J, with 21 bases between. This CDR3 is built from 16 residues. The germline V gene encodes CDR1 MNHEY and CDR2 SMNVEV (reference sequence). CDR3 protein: CASSSSHRAAMHEQYF. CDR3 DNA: TGTGCCAGCAGTTCCTCTCACAGGGCCGCGATGCACGAGCAGTACTTC.

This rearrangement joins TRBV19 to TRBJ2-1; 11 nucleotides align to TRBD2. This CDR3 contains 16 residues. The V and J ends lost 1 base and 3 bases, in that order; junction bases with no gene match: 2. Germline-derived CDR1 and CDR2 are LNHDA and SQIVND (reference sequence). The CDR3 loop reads CASSIGTSGYYNEQFF. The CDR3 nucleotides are TGTGCCAGTAGTATAGGGACTAGCGGGTACTACAATGAGCAGTTCTTC. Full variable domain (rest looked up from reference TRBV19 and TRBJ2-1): DGGITQSPKYLFRKEGQNVTLSCEQNLNHDAMYWYRQDPGQGLRLIYYSQIVNDFQKGDIAEGYSVSREKKESFPLTVTSAQKNPTAFYLCASSIGTSGYYNEQFFGPGTRLTVL.

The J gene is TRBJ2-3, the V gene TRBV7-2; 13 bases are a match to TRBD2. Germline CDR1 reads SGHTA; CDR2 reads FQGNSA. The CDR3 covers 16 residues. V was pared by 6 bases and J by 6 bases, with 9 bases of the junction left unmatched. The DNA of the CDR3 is TGTGCCAGCAGGTCCCGGACTAGCGGGAGTCTGGATACGCAGTATTTT. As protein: CASRSRTSGSLDTQYF.

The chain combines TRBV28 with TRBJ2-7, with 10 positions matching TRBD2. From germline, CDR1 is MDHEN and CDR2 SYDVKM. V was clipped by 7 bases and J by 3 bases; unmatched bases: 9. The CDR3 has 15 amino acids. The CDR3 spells CASNPRTSGNYEQYF. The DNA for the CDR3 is TGTGCCAGCAACCCTAGAACTAGCGGGAACTACGAGCAGTACTTC.

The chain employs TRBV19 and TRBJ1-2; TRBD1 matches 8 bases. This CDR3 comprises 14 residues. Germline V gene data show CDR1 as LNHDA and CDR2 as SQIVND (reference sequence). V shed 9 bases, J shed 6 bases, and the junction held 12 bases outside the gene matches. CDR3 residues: CASQMGQVFDGYTF. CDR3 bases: TGTGCCAGCCAGATGGGACAGGTTTTTGATGGCTACACCTTC.

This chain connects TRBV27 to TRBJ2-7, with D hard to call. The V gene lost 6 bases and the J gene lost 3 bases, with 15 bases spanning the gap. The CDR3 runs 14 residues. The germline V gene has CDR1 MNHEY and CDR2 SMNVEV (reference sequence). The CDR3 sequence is CASRGLARSYEQYF. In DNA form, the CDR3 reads TGTGCCAGCAGGGGCCTGGCTAGGAGCTACGAGCAGTACTTC.

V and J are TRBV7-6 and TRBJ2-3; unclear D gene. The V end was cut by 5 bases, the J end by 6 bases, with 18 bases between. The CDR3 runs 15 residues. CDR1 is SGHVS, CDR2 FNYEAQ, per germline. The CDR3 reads CASSPIGQIWDTQYF. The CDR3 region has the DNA TGTGCCAGCAGCCCCATAGGGCAGATCTGGGATACGCAGTATTTT.

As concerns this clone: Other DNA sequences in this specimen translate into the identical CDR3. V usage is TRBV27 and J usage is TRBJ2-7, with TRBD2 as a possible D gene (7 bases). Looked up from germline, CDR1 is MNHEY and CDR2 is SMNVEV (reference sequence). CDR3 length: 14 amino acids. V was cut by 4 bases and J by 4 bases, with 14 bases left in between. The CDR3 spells CASSSLGGAYEQYF. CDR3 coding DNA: TGTGCCAGCAGTTCCCTAGGGGGGGCGTACGAGCAGTACTTC.

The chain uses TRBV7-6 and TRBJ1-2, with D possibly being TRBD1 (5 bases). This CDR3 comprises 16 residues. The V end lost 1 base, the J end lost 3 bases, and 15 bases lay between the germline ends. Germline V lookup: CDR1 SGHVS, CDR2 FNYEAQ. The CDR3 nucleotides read TGTGCCAGCAGCTTAGTGCCGACAGCTCAACACTATGGCTACACCTTC. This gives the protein CASSLVPTAQHYGYTF. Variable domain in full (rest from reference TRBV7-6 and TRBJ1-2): GAGVSQSPRYKVTKRGQDVALRCDPISGHVSLYWYRQALGQGPEFLTYFNYEAQQDKSGLPNDRFSAERPEGSISTLTIQRTEQRDSAMYRCASSLVPTAQHYGYTFGSGTRLTVV.

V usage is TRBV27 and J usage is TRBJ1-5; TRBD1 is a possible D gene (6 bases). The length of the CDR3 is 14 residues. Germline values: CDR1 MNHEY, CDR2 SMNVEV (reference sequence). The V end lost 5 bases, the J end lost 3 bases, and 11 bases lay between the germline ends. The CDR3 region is CASSPRGYNQPQHF. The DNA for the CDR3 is TGTGCCAGCAGTCCCAGGGGATACAATCAGCCCCAGCATTTT.

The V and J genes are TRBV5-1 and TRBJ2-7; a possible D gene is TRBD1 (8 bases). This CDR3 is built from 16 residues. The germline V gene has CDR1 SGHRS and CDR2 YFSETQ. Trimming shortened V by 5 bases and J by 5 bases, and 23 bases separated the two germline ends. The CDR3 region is CASSHGQGGRTDEQYF. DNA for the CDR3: TGCGCCAGCAGTCATGGACAGGGCGGGAGAACCGACGAGCAGTACTTC.

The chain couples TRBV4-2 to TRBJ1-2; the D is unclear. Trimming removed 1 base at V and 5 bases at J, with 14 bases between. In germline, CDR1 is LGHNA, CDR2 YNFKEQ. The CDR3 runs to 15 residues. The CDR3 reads CASSQVLEPAYGYTF. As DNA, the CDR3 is TGTGCCAGCAGCCAAGTACTCGAGCCGGCTTATGGCTACACCTTC.

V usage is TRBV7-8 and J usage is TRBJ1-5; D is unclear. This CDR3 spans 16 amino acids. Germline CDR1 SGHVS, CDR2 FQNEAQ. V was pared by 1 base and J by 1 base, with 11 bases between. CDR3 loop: CASSLGGGQSNQPQHF. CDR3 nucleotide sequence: TGTGCCAGCAGCTTAGGAGGAGGGCAGAGCAATCAGCCCCAGCATTTT. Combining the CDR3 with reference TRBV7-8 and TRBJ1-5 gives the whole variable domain GAGVSQSPRYKVAKRGQDVALRCDPISGHVSLFWYQQALGQGPEFLTYFQNEAQLDKSGLPSDRFFAERPEGSVSTLKIQRTQQEDSAVYLCASSLGGGQSNQPQHFGDGTRLSIL.